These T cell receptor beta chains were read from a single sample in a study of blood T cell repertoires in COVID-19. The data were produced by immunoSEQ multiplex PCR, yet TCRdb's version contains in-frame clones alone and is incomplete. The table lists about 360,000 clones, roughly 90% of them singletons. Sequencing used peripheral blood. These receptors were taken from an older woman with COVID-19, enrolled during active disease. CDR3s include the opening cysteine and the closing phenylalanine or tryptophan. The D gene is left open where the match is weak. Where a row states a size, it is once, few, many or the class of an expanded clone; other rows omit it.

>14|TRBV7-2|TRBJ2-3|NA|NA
CASSLLGPTDTQYF
TGTGCCAGCAGCTTACTGGGGCCCACAGATACGCAGTATTTT
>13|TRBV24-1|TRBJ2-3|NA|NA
CATSEVGANTQYF
TGTGCCACCAGTGAGGTGGGGGCAAATACGCAGTATTTT
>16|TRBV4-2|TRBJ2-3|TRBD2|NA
CASRGESGGAEDTQYF
TGTGCCAGCAGAGGTGAAAGCGGGGGGGCTGAAGATACGCAGTATTTT
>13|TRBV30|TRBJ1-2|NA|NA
CAWRGQSNYGYTF
TGTGCCTGGAGAGGACAGTCCAACTATGGCTACACCTTC
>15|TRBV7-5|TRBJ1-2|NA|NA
CARSLAHYRGQSYTF
TGTGCCAGAAGCTTAGCGCACTACAGGGGGCAGAGCTACACCTTC
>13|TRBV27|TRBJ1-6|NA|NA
CASSLSPRTPLHF
TGTGCCAGCAGTTTATCTCCCAGGACACCCCTCCACTTT
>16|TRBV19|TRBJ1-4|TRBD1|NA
CASSPTPQGRNEKLFF
TGTGCCAGTAGTCCCACCCCACAGGGGAGAAATGAAAAACTGTTTTTT
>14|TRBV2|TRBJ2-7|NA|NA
CASTYRWQADEQYF
TGTGCCAGCACATACCGGTGGCAGGCAGACGAGCAGTACTTC
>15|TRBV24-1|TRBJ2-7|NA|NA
CATRGVWVGDEGQYF
TGTGCCACCAGGGGAGTATGGGTCGGAGATGAGGGGCAGTACTTC
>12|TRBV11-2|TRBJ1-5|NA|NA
CASSQQGQPQHF
TGTGCCAGCAGCCAGCAGGGTCAGCCCCAGCATTTT
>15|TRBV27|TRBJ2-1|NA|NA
CASSRQRIRDNEQFF
TGTGCCAGCAGTAGGCAGCGCATACGAGACAATGAGCAGTTCTTC
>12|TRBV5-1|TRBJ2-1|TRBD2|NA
CASSVTSDEQFF
TGCGCCAGCAGCGTAACTAGCGATGAGCAGTTCTTC
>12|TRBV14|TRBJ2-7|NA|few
CASSHVSYEQYF
TGTGCCAGCAGCCACGTCTCCTACGAGCAGTACTTC
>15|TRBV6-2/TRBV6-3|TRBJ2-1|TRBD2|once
CASSPGGATYNEQFF
TGTGCCAGCAGCCCCGGGGGGGCAACCTACAATGAGCAGTTCTTC
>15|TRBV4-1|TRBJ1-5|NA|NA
CASSRNSQGIQPQHF
TGCGCCAGCAGCCGGAACTCACAGGGAATTCAGCCCCAGCATTTT
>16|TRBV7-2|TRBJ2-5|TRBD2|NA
CASSLQASGAGGTQYF
TGTGCCAGCAGCTTACAAGCTAGCGGGGCCGGGGGGACCCAGTACTTC
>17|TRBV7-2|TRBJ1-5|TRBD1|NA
CASSLYPQGAWSQPQHF
TGTGCCAGCAGCTTATACCCACAGGGGGCTTGGAGTCAGCCCCAGCATTTT
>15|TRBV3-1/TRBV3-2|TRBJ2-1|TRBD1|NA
CASSHGQGLTNEQFF
TGTGCCAGCAGCCATGGACAGGGCCTTACCAATGAGCAGTTCTTC
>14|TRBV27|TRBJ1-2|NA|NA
CASSLIRDNYGYTF
TGTGCCAGCAGTTTAATCAGGGATAACTATGGCTACACCTTC
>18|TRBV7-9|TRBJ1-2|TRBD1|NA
CASSLLDRDRLSNYGYTF
TGTGCCAGCAGCTTACTTGACCGGGACAGGCTTTCTAACTATGGCTACACCTTC
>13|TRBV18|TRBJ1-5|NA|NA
CASSPGSEQPQHF
TGTGCCAGCTCACCAGGTAGTGAGCAGCCCCAGCATTTT
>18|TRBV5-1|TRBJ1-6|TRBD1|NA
CASSLSHRTGRTNSPLHF
TGCGCCAGCAGCTTGTCTCACCGGACAGGCAGAACTAATTCACCCCTCCACTTT
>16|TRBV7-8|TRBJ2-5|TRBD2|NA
CASSRLAGGPRETQYF
TGTGCCAGCAGTAGACTAGCGGGGGGGCCGAGGGAGACCCAGTACTTC
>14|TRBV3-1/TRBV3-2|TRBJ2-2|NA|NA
CASSQVGATGELFF
TGTGCCAGCAGCCAAGTGGGGGCCACCGGGGAGCTGTTTTTT
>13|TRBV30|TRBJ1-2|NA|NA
CAWVGGANYGYTF
TGTGCCTGGGTGGGGGGAGCGAACTATGGCTACACCTTC
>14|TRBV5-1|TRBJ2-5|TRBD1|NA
CASSLQQGVETQYF
TGCGCCAGCAGCTTGCAACAGGGGGTTGAGACCCAGTACTTC
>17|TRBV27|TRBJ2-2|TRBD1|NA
CASSSIRGRAETGELFF
TGTGCCAGCAGTTCTATCAGGGGGCGAGCCGAAACCGGGGAGCTGTTTTTT
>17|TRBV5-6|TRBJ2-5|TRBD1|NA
CASSLGGQGLYQETQYF
TGTGCCAGCAGCTTGGGGGGACAGGGACTGTACCAAGAGACCCAGTACTTC
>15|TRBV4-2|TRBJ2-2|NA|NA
CASSQVSGNTGELFF
TGTGCCAGCAGCCAAGTTTCAGGGAACACCGGGGAGCTGTTTTTT
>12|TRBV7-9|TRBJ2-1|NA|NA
CASSLTGNEQFF
TGTGCCAGCAGCTTAACGGGAAATGAGCAGTTCTTC
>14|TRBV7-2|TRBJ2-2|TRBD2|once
CASTDLAGAGELFF
TGTGCCAGCACCGATCTAGCGGGGGCCGGGGAGCTGTTTTTT
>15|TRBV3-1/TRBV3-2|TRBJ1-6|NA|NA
CASSQVGSPNSPLHF
TGTGCCAGCAGCCAAGTTGGGAGCCCCAATTCACCCCTCCACTTT
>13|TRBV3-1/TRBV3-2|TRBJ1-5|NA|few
CASSPGGNQPQHF
TGTGCCAGCAGCCCCGGGGGAAATCAGCCCCAGCATTTT
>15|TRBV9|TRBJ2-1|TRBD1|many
CASSVVYRGGNEQFF
TGTGCCAGCAGCGTAGTATACAGGGGCGGCAATGAGCAGTTCTTC
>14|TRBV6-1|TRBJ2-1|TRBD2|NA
CASSDGGGGPEQFF
TGTGCCAGCAGTGACGGCGGGGGGGGCCCTGAGCAGTTCTTC
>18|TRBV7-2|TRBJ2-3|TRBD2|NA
CASSPTVVAGGFWDTQYF
TGTGCCAGCAGCCCTACGGTGGTAGCGGGGGGGTTTTGGGATACGCAGTATTTT
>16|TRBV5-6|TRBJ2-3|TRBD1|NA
CASSLDRDRVPDTQYF
TGTGCCAGCAGCTTGGACCGGGACAGGGTCCCAGATACGCAGTATTTT
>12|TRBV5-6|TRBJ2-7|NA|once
CASSLLGGEQYF
TGTGCCAGCAGCTTGCTCGGGGGCGAGCAGTACTTC
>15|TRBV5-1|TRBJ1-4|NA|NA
CASSSQVATNEKLFF
TGCGCCAGCAGCTCTCAGGTTGCAACTAATGAAAAACTGTTTTTT
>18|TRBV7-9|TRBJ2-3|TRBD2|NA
CASSFTSGGAGTTDTQYF
TGTGCCAGCAGCTTCACTAGCGGGGGGGCCGGTACGACAGATACGCAGTATTTT
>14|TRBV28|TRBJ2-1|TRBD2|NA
CASLAGGPLGEQFF
TGTGCCAGCTTAGCGGGGGGGCCGCTCGGTGAGCAGTTCTTC
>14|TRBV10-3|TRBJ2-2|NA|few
CAITDTSNTGELFF
TGTGCCATCACGGACACCTCGAACACCGGGGAGCTGTTTTTT
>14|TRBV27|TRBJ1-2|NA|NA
CASSLKGGGYGYTF
TGTGCCAGCAGTTTAAAGGGGGGAGGGTATGGCTACACCTTC
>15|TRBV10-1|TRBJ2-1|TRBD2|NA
CASSDRAGADNEQFF
TGCGCCAGCAGTGATCGAGCGGGGGCCGACAATGAGCAGTTCTTC
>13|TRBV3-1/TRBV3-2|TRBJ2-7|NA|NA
CASTATGTYEQYF
TGTGCCAGCACCGCCACAGGTACCTACGAGCAGTACTTC
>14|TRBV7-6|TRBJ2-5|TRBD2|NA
CASSPLQRGETQYF
TGTGCCAGCAGCCCCCTCCAGCGGGGGGAGACCCAGTACTTC
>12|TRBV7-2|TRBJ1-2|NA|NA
CASTWGVYGYTF
TGTGCCAGCACCTGGGGCGTCTATGGCTACACCTTC
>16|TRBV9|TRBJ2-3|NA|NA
CASSVLGGRGTDTQYF
TGTGCCAGCAGCGTGCTGGGGGGACGGGGCACAGATACGCAGTATTTT
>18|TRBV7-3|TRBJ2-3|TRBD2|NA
CASSLISSGGTSTDTQYF
TGTGCCAGCAGCTTAATCTCTAGCGGGGGGACTAGCACAGATACGCAGTATTTT
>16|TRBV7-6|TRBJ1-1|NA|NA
CASSLEPGLGNEGAFF
TGTGCCAGCAGCTTAGAACCCGGCTTGGGGAACGAGGGAGCTTTCTTT
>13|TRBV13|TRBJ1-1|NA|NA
CASSSPGNTEAFF
TGTGCCAGCAGCTCCCCAGGGAACACTGAAGCTTTCTTT